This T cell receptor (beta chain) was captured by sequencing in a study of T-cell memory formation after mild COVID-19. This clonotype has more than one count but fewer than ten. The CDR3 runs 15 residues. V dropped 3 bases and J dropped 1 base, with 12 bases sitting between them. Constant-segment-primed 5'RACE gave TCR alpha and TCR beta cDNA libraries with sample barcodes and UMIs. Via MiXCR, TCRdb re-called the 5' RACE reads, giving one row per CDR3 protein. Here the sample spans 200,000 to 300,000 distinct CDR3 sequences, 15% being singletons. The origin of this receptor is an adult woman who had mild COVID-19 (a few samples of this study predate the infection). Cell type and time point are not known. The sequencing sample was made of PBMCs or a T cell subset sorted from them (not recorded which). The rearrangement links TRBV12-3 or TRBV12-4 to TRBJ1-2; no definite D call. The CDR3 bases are TGTGCCAGCAGTTTGTCTCAACGGATTAACTATGGCTACACCTTC. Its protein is CASSLSQRINYGYTF.